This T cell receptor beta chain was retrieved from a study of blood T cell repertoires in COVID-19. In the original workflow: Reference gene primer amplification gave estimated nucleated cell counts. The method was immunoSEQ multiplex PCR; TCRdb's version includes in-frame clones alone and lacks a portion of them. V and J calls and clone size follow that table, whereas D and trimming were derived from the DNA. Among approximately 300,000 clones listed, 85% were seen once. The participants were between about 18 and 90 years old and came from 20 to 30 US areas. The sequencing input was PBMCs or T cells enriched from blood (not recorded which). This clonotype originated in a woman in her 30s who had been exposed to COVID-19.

CDR3 protein: CASSQDRSRIEQYF. The DNA for the CDR3 is TGTGCCAGCAGCCAAGATCGGAGTCGAATCGAGCAGTACTTC. This chain connects TRBV14 to TRBJ2-7; D ambiguous. V gave up 0 bases and J gave up 6 bases, with 12 bases separating them. This CDR3 spans 14 amino acids. CDR1 SGHDN and CDR2 FVKESK come from the germline V gene.